The clone carrying this T cell receptor beta chain was counted between two and nine times. The antigen is undetermined. Constant-segment primers served in 5'RACE that generated TCR alpha and TCR beta cDNA libraries bearing sample barcodes and UMIs. TCRdb reprocessed the 5' RACE reads via MiXCR and lists one record per CDR3 protein. The table records more than 250,000 distinct CDR3 sequences, about a sixth of them present only once. This sample stems from a study of T-cell memory formation after mild COVID-19. Study observations and caveats: Whether second-wave clones peaking at day 37 were SARS-CoV-2 specific went unconfirmed.

The CDR3 consists of 13 residues. The sequenced sample was PBMCs or a T cell subset sorted from them (not recorded which). The sequence came from a man younger than 35 who had mild COVID-19 (a few samples of this study predate the infection). Cell type and time point are not known. The rearrangement joins TRBV21-1 to TRBJ1-5. TRBV21-1 is noted as a pseudogene. The CDR3 region has the DNA TGTGCCAGCAGCAAATCCCTTAATCAGCCCCAGCATTTT. Its protein product is CASSKSLNQPQHF.